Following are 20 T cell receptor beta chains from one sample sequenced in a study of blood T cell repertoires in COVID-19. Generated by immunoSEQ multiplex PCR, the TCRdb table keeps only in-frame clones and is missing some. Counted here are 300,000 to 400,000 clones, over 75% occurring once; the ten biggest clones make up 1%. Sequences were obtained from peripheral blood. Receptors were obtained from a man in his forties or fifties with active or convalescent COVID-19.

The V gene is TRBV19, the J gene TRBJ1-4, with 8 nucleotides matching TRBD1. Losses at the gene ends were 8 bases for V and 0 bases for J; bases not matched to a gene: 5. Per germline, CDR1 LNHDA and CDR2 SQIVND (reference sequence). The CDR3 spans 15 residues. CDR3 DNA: TGTGCCAGTCGACAGGGGAAGGCAACTAATGAAAAACTGTTTTTT. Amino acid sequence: CASRQGKATNEKLFF.

The CDR3 loop is CASRGREAFF. The CDR3 DNA reads TGTGCCAGCCGTGGGAGAGAGGCTTTCTTT. The chain uses TRBV28 and TRBJ1-1; D is unclear. Germline loops: CDR1 MDHEN, CDR2 SYDVKM. The CDR3 runs to 10 residues. V lost 8 bases and J 11 bases, leaving 12 bases between the germline ends.

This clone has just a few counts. This chain's CDR3 is CASSLGRNHGYTF. The CDR3 DNA reads TGTGCCAGCAGCTTGGGCAGGAATCATGGCTACACCTTC. The chain couples TRBV5-4 to TRBJ1-2; D ambiguous. Trimming shortened V by 0 bases and J by 6 bases, and 9 bases separated the two germline ends. The CDR3 consists of 13 residues. Germline-derived CDR1 and CDR2 are SGHNT and YYREEE (reference sequence).

The CDR3: CASSDREYQPQHF. The DNA of the CDR3 is TGTGCCAGCAGCGACAGGGAGTACCAGCCCCAGCATTTT. The rearrangement links TRBV6-5 to TRBJ1-5; 7 bases match TRBD1. There are 13 residues in the CDR3. Germline V CDR1 and CDR2: MNHEY, SVGAGI. Unmatched junction bases numbered 6, after V lost 6 bases and J lost 7 bases.

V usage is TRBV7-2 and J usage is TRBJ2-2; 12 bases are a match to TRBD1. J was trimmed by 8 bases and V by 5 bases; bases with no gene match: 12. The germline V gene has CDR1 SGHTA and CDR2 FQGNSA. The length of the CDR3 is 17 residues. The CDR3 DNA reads TGTGCCAGCAGCCGTGCACCGGGACAGGGGGCGCGGGGGGAGCTGTTTTTT. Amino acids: CASSRAPGQGARGELFF.

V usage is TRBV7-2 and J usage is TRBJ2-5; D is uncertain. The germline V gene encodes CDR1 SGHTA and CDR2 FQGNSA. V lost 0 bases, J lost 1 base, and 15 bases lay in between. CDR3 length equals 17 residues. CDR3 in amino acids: CASSLAPLVPTQETQYF. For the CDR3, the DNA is TGTGCCAGCAGCTTAGCCCCGCTAGTCCCGACCCAAGAGACCCAGTACTTC. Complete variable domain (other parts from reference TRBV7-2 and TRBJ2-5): GAGVSQSPSNKVTEKGKDVELRCDPISGHTALYWYRQSLGQGLEFLIYFQGNSAPDKSGLPSDRFSAERTGGSVSTLTIQRTQQEDSAVYLCASSLAPLVPTQETQYFGPGTRLLVL.

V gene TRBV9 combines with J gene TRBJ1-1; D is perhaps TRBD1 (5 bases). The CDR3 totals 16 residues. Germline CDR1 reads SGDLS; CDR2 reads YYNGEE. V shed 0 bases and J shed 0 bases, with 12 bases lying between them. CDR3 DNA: TGTGCCAGCAGCGTAGAAGGGAAAGGGGTGAACACTGAAGCTTTCTTT. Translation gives CASSVEGKGVNTEAFF.

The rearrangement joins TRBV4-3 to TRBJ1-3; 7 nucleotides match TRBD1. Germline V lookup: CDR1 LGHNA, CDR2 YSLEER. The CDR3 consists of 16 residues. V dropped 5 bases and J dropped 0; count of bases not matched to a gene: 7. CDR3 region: CASSEQGTRSGNTIYF. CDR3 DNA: TGCGCCAGCAGCGAACAGGGGACTCGCTCTGGAAACACCATATATTTT.

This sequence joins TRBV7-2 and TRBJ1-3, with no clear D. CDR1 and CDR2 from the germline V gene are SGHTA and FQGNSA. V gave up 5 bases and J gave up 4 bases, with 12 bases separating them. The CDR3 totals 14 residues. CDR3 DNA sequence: TGTGCCAGCAGCCCCTCGGGATGGGGAAACACCATATATTTT. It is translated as CASSPSGWGNTIYF.

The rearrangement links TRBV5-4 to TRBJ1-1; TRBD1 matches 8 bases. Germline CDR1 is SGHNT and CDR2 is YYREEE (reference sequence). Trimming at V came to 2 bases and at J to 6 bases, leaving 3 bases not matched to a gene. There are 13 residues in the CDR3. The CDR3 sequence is CASSLQGVPEAFF. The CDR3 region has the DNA TGTGCCAGCAGCTTACAGGGGGTTCCTGAAGCTTTCTTT.

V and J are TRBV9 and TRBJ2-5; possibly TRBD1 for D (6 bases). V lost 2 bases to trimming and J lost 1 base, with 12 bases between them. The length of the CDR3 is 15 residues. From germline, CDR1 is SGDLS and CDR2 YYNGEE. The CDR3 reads CASSVAGTSQETQYF. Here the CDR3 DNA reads TGTGCCAGCAGCGTGGCCGGGACAAGCCAAGAGACCCAGTACTTC. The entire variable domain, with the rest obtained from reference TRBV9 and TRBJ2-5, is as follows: DSGVTQTPKHLITATGQRVTLRCSPRSGDLSVYWYQQSLDQGLQFLIQYYNGEERAKGNILERFSAQQFPDLHSELNLSSLELGDSALYFCASSVAGTSQETQYFGPGTRLLVL.

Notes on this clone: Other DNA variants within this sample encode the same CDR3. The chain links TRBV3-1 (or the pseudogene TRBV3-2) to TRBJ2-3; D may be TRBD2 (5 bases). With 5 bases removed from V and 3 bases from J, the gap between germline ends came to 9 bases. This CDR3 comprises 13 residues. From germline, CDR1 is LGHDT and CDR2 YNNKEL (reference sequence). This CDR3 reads CASSYGGTDTQYF. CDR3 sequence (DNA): TGTGCCAGCAGCTATGGCGGGACAGATACGCAGTATTTT.

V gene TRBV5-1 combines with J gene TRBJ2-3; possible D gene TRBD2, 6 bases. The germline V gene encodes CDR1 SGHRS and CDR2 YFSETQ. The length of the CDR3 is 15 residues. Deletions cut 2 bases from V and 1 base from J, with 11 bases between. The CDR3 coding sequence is TGCGCCAGCAGCTTAGAAGGAGGGGGCACAGATACGCAGTATTTT. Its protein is CASSLEGGGTDTQYF.

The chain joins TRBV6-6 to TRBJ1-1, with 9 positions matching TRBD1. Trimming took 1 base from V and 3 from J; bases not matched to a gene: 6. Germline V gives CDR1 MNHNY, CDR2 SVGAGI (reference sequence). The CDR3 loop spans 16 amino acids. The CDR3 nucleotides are TGTGCCAGCAGTTACTATCCGACAGGGGGGGACACTGAAGCTTTCTTT. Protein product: CASSYYPTGGDTEAFF.

CDR3 loop: CASSLERQGYTIYF. For the CDR3, the DNA is TGTGCCAGCAGCTTGGAAAGGCAGGGGTACACCATATATTTT. The rearrangement links TRBV5-8 to TRBJ1-3; D might be TRBD1 (6 bases). V was shortened by 0 bases and J by 8 bases, with 12 bases between the two germline ends. CDR3 length: 14 residues. Germline V CDR1 and CDR2: SGHTS, YDEGEE.

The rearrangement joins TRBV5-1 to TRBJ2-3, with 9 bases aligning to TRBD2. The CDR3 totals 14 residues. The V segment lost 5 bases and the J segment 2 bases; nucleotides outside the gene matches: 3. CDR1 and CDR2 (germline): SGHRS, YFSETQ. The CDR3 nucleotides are TGCGCCAGCAGAATAGCGGGAGACACAGATACGCAGTATTTT. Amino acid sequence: CASRIAGDTDTQYF.

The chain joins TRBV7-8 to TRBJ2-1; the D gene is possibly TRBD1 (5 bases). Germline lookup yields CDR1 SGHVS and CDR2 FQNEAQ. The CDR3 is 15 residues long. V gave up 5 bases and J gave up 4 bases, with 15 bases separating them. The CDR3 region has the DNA TGTGCCAGCAGCAGGGCTTTGGGGCGGTACAATGAGCAGTTCTTC. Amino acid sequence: CASSRALGRYNEQFF.

CDR3 sequence: CASSQTSGSYNEQFF. The CDR3 DNA sequence: TGTGCCAGCAGCCAGACTAGCGGCTCCTACAATGAGCAGTTCTTC. This chain links TRBV11-2 with TRBJ2-1, with TRBD2 matching over 9 bases. Germline V gives CDR1 SGHAT, CDR2 FQNNGV. CDR3 size: 15 residues. Losses at the gene ends were 5 bases for V and 0 bases for J; bases not matched to a gene: 2.

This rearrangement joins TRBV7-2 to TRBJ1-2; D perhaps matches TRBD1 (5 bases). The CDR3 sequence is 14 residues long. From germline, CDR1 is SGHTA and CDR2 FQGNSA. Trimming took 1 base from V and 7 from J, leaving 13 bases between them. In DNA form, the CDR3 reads TGTGCCAGCAGCTTAGTGGAGGGACTCGCTGGCTACACCTTC. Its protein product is CASSLVEGLAGYTF.

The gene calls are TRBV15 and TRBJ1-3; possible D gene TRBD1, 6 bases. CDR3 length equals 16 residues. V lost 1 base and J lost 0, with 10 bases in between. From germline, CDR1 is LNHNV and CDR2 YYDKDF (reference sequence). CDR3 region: CATSRVSGASGNTIYF. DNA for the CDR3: TGTGCCACCAGCAGAGTATCAGGGGCCTCTGGAAACACCATATATTTT.